The T cell receptor (beta chain) under discussion was sequenced for a study of Graves' ophthalmopathy and Graves' hyperthyroidism. RNA transcripts provided the template for amplifying TCR beta CDR3 regions. An initial RT-PCR round employing HTBI primers preceded a second-round multiplex PCR. TCRdb processed the multiplex PCR reads anew with MiXCR; each CDR3 protein has one entry. The table has more than 1,000,000 distinct CDR3 sequences, less than 45% seen once. The sample was peripheral blood or thyroid tissue (not recorded which). This receptor was taken from an adult man with Graves' hyperthyroidism.

The CDR3 here is CASSPPSAYEQYF. The CDR3 DNA reads as TGTGCCAGCAGTCCGCCATCAGCCTACGAGCAGTACTTC. The gene calls are TRBV7-2 and TRBJ2-7; D uncertain. CDR1 is SGHTA and CDR2 is FQGNSA in the germline V gene. The CDR3 has 13 amino acids. The ends were cut back, 6 bases at V and 2 bases at J, with 11 bases in the middle.